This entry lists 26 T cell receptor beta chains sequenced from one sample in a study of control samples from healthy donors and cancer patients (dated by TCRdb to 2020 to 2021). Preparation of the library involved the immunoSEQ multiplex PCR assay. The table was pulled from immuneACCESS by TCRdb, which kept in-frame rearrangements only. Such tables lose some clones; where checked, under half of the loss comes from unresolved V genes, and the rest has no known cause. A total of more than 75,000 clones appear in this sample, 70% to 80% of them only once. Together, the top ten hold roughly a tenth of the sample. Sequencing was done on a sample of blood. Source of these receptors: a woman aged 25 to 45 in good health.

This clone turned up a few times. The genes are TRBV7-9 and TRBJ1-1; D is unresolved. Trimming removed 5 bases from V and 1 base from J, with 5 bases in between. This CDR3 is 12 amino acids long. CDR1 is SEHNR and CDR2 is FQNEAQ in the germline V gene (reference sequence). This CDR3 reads CASSIKNTEAFF. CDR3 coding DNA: TGTGCCAGCAGCATCAAGAACACTGAAGCTTTCTTT.

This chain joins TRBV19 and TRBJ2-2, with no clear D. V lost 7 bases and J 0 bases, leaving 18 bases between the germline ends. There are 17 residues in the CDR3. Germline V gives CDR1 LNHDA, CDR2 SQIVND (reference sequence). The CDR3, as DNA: TGTGCCAGTACCAAGGGCCGGTTCGGTGCGAACACCGGGGAGCTGTTTTTT. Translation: CASTKGRFGANTGELFF.

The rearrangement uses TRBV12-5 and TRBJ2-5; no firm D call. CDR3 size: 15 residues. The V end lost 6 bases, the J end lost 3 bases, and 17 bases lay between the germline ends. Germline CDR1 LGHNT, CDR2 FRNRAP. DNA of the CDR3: TGTGCTAGTGGCCCGGGTCAAAGAAAAAAAGAGACCCAGTACTTC. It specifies CASGPGQRKKETQYF.

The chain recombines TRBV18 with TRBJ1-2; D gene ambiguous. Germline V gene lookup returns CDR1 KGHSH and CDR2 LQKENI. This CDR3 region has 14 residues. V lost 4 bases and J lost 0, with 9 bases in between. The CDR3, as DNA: TGTGCCAGCTCACTCGATCGAGCTAACTATGGCTACACCTTC. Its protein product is CASSLDRANYGYTF.

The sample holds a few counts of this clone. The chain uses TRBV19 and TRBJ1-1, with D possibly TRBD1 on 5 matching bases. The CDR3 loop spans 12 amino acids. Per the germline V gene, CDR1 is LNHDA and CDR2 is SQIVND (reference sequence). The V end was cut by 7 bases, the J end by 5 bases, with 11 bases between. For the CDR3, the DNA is TGTGCCAGTAAGGAGGGGTATACTGAAGCTTTCTTT. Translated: CASKEGYTEAFF. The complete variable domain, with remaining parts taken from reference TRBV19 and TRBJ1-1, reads DGGITQSPKYLFRKEGQNVTLSCEQNLNHDAMYWYRQDPGQGLRLIYYSQIVNDFQKGDIAEGYSVSREKKESFPLTVTSAQKNPTAFYLCASKEGYTEAFFGQGTRLTVV.

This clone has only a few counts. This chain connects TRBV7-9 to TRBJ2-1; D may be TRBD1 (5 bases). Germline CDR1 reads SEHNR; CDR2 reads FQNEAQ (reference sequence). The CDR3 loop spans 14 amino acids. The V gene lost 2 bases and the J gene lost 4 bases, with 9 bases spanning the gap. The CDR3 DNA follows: TGTGCCAGCAGCTTATCAACAGGTTACAATGAGCAGTTCTTC. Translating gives CASSLSTGYNEQFF.

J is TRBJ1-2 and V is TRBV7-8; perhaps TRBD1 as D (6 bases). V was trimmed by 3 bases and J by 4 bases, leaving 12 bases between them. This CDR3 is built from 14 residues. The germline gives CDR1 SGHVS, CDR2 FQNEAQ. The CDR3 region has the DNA TGTGCCAGCAGCTTGGCCACAGGGATCTATGGCTACACCTTC. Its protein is CASSLATGIYGYTF.

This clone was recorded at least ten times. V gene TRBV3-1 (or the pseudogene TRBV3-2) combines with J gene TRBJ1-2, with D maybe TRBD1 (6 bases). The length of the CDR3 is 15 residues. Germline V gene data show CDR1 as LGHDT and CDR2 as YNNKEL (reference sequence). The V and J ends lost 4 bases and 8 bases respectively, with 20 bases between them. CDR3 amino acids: CASSRRHEGEGGYTF. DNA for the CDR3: TGTGCCAGCAGCCGACGTCATGAGGGGGAAGGAGGCTACACCTTC.

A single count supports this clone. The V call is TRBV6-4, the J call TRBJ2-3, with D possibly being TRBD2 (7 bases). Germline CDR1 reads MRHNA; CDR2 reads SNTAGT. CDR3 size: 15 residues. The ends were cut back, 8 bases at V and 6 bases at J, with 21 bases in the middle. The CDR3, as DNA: TGTGCCAGCGCCCTGGACGGGGGGCTCCCCGATACGCAGTATTTT. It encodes CASALDGGLPDTQYF.

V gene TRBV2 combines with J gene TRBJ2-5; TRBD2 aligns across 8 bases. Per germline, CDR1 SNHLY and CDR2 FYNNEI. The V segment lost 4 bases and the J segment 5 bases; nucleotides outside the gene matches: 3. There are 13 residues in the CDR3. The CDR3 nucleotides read TGTGCCAGCAGTGGCGGGGGGCGTGAGACCCAGTACTTC. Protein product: CASSGGGRETQYF. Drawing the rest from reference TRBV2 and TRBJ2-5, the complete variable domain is EPEVTQTPSHQVTQMGQEVILRCVPISNHLYFYWYRQILGQKVEFLVSFYNNEISEKSEIFDDQFSVERPDGSNFTLKIRSTKLEDSAMYFCASSGGGRETQYFGPGTRLLVL.

The CDR3 DNA follows: TGCGCCAGCAGCTTGATCGCGGGGGGGCCCCAAGAGACCCAGTACTTC. This translates into CASSLIAGGPQETQYF. The chain couples TRBV5-1 to TRBJ2-5, with 9 bases matching TRBD2. This CDR3 has 16 amino acids. V was clipped by 1 base and J by 1 base; unmatched bases: 5. In germline, CDR1 is SGHRS, CDR2 YFSETQ.

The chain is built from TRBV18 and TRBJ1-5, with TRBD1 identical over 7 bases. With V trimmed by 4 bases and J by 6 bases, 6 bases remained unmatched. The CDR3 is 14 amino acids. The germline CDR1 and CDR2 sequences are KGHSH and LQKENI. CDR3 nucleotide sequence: TGTGCCAGCTCACTCAGACAGGGTAGTCAGCCCCAGCATTTT. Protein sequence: CASSLRQGSQPQHF.

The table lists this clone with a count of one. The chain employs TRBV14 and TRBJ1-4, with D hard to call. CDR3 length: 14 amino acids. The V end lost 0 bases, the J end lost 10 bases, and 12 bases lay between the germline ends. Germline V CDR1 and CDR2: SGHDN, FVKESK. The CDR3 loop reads CASSQDDSAGKLFF. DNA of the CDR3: TGTGCCAGCAGCCAAGATGATTCGGCTGGAAAACTGTTTTTT.

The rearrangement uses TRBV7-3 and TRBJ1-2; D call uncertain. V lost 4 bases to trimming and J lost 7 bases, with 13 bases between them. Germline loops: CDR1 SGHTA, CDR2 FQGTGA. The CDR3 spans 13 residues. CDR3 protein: CASSSPSGSGYTF. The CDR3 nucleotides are TGTGCCAGCAGCTCTCCCAGTGGAAGTGGCTACACCTTC.

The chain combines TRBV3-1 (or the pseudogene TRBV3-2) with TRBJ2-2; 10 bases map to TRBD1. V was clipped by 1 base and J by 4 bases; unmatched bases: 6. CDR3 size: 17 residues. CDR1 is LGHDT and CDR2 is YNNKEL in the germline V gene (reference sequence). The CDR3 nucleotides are TGTGCCAGCAGCCAAGGGGACAGGGGCCGGGGCACCGGGGAGCTGTTTTTT. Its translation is CASSQGDRGRGTGELFF.

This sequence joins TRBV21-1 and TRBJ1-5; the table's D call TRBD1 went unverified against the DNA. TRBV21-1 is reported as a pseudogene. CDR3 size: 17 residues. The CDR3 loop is CASSRKRGQGVNQPQHF. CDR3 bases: TGTGCCAGCAGCAGAAAACGTGGACAGGGGGTAAATCAGCCCCAGCATTTT.

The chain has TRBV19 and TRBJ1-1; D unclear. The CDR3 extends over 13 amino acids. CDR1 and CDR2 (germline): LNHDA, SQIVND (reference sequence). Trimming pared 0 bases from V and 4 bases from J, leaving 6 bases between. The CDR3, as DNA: TGTGCCAGTAGTATAGAACTTGGCACTGAAGCTTTCTTT. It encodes CASSIELGTEAFF.

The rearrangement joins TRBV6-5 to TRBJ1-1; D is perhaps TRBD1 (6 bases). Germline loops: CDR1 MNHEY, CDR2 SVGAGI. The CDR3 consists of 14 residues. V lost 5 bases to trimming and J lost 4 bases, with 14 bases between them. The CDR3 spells CASSKGQGFTEAFF. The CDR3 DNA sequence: TGTGCCAGCAGTAAGGGTCAGGGGTTCACTGAAGCTTTCTTT.

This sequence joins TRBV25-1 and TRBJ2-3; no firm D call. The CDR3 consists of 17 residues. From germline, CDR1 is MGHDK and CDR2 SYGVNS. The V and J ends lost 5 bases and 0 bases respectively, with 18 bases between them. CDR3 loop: CASSPYWSSSSTDTQYF. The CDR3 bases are TGTGCCAGCAGTCCCTATTGGTCGTCATCTAGCACAGATACGCAGTATTTT.

The chain's CDR3 is CASSAEGRVDEKLFF. The CDR3 region has the DNA TGTGCCAGCAGCGCGGAGGGGAGGGTTGATGAAAAACTGTTTTTT. The chain combines TRBV9 with TRBJ1-4; maybe TRBD1 (5 bases). From germline, CDR1 is SGDLS and CDR2 YYNGEE. The V and J ends lost 3 bases and 6 bases respectively, with 15 bases between them. The CDR3 has 15 residues. The complete variable domain, with remaining parts taken from reference TRBV9 and TRBJ1-4, reads DSGVTQTPKHLITATGQRVTLRCSPRSGDLSVYWYQQSLDQGLQFLIQYYNGEERAKGNILERFSAQQFPDLHSELNLSSLELGDSALYFCASSAEGRVDEKLFFGSGTQLSVL.

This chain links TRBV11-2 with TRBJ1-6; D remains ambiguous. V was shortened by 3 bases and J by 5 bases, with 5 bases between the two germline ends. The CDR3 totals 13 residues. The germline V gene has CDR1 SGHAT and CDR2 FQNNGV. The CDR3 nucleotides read TGTGCCAGCAGCTTGTCGGATAATTCACCCCTCCACTTT. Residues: CASSLSDNSPLHF.

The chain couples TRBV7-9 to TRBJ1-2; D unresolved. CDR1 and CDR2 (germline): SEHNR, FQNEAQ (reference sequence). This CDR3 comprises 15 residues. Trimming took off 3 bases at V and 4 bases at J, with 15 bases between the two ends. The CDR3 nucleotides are TGTGCCAGCAGCTTTGTACGTACAGACCTCTATGGCTACACCTTC. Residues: CASSFVRTDLYGYTF.

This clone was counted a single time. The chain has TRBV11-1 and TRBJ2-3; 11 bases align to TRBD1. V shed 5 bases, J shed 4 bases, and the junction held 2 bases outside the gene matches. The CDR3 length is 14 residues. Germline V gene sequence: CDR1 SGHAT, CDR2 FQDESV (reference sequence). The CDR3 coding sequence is TGTGCCAGCAGCGCGGGACAGGGGGCAGATACGCAGTATTTT. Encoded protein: CASSAGQGADTQYF.

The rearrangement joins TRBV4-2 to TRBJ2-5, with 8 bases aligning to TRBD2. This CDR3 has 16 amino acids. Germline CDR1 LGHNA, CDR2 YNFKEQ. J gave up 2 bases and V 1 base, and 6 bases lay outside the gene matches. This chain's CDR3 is CASSQAERGLQETQYF. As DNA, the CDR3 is TGTGCCAGCAGCCAAGCGGAGCGGGGGTTACAAGAGACCCAGTACTTC.

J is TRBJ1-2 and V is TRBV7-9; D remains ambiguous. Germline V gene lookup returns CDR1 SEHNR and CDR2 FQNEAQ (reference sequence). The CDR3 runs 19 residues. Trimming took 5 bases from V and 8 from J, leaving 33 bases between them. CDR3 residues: CASSGDDGATDNPVEGYTF. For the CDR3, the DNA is TGTGCCAGCAGCGGGGATGACGGCGCCACCGATAATCCCGTCGAGGGCTACACCTTC. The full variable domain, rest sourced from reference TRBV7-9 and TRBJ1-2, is DTGVSQNPRHKITKRGQNVTFRCDPISEHNRLYWYRQTLGQGPEFLTYFQNEAQLEKSRLLSDRFSAERPKGSFSTLEIQRTEQGDSAMYLCASSGDDGATDNPVEGYTFGSGTRLTVV.

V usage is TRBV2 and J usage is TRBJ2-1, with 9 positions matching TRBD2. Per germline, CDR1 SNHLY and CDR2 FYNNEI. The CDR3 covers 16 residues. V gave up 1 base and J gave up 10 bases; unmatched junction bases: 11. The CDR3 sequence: CASSEEGLARFEEQFF. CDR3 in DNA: TGTGCCAGCAGTGAAGAAGGACTAGCGCGGTTCGAGGAGCAGTTCTTC.